This T cell receptor (beta chain) was sequenced in a study of shared clonotypes between healthy human individuals. TCRdb's copy holds only in-frame clones and misses some; the assay was immunoSEQ multiplex PCR. The repertoire holds about 120,000 clones, with about 71% as singletons. The sequence came from a woman aged 30 to 39 in good health. Input material: memory CD8+ T cells sorted from blood. The subset denotes: CD45RO+ cells pooled with CCR7-negative TemRA cells.

In DNA form, the CDR3 reads TGTGCCAGCAAAGGGGGGAACACTGAAGCTTTCTTT. This translates into CASKGGNTEAFF. The J gene is TRBJ1-1, the V gene TRBV25-1; TRBD1 is a possible D gene (6 bases). CDR1 is MGHDK and CDR2 is SYGVNS in the germline V gene. Deletions cut 7 bases from V and 1 base from J, with 7 bases between. This CDR3 contains 12 residues.